A selection of T cell receptor beta chains follows, all from one sample in a study of response to subunit inactivated influenza vaccine. TCRdb re-called the RT-PCR reads through MiXCR, storing one row per CDR3 protein. The table records some 520,000 distinct CDR3 sequences, 15% to 20% of them present only once. The sequencing used CD4+ T cells sorted from PBMCs, collected 23 to 25 months after vaccination. These receptors came from a man aged 50 to 69 who received an inactivated influenza vaccine. Both conserved end residues are part of each CDR3. Fields, in order: D gene, V gene, clone size, J gene, CDR3 protein, CDR3 DNA. A D gene is named only where the DNA matches it firmly. Size is omitted from some rows. Given values are once, few, many or a class for expanded clones.

TRBD2	TRBV5-1	few	TRBJ2-5	CASSLGTSGKQETQYF	TGCGCCAGCAGCTTGGGGACTAGCGGGAAACAAGAGACCCAGTACTTC
.	TRBV18	few	TRBJ1-5	CASSPQSNQPQHF	TGTGCCAGCTCACCGCAGAGCAATCAGCCCCAGCATTTT
TRBD1	TRBV20-1	.	TRBJ2-4	CSAGRQGWDKNIQYF	TGCAGTGCTGGACGACAGGGGTGGGACAAAAACATTCAGTACTTC
.	TRBV7-2	.	TRBJ2-4	CASSSLRRSGAKNIQYF	TGTGCCAGCAGCTCCCTTAGAAGGTCGGGGGCCAAAAACATTCAGTACTTC
.	TRBV5-1	few	TRBJ2-2	CASSLYSSGELFF	TGCGCCAGCAGCTTGTACTCCTCCGGGGAGCTGTTTTTT
TRBD1	TRBV2	few	TRBJ1-5	CASSEYGQVGKPQHF	TGTGCCAGCAGTGAATACGGACAGGTTGGTAAGCCCCAGCATTTT
.	TRBV2	few	TRBJ1-6	CACHETGDSPLHF	TGTGCCTGCCACGAAACCGGAGATTCACCCCTCCACTTT
TRBD2	TRBV10-3	few	TRBJ2-5	CAISASGVQETQYF	TGTGCCATCAGTGCCAGCGGGGTACAAGAGACCCAGTACTTC
.	TRBV9	few	TRBJ2-3	CASSVTPDSRLETQYF	TGTGCCAGCAGCGTAACCCCGGACTCCCGTCTTGAGACGCAGTATTTT
TRBD2	TRBV6-2/TRBV6-3	.	TRBJ2-2	CASSYLPLAGGLAGELFF	TGTGCCAGCAGTTACCTACCCCTAGCGGGGGGGCTCGCCGGGGAGCTGTTTTTT
.	TRBV7-9	.	TRBJ2-1	CASSLARAGWEQFF	TGTGCCAGCAGCTTAGCGAGGGCAGGCTGGGAGCAGTTCTTC
.	TRBV7-6	few	TRBJ2-1	CASSSRRLSYNEQFF	TGTGCCAGCAGCTCCCGACGCCTCTCCTACAATGAGCAGTTCTTC
TRBD1	TRBV7-9	few	TRBJ2-4	CASSLARRTGGENIQYF	TGTGCCAGCAGCTTAGCGCGCCGGACAGGGGGCGAAAACATTCAGTACTTC
TRBD1	TRBV20-1	.	TRBJ1-1	CSAGRQGKNTEAFF	TGCAGTGCTGGACGACAGGGTAAGAACACTGAAGCTTTCTTT
.	TRBV19	few	TRBJ2-7	CASSASRGETYEQYF	TGTGCCAGTAGTGCCAGCCGGGGCGAAACCTACGAGCAGTACTTC
.	TRBV6-6	.	TRBJ1-4	CASGGGREKLFF	TGTGCCAGCGGCGGGGGGCGAGAAAAACTGTTTTTT